This TCR beta chain was captured in a study of blood T cell repertoires in COVID-19. Repertoires were generated with immunoSEQ multiplex PCR, while TCRdb's copy carries only in-frame clones and drops some. The sample consists of some 89,000 clones, roughly 80% of them appearing once. With 5 bases removed from V and 5 bases from J, the gap between germline ends came to 12 bases. Per germline, CDR1 SGHTA and CDR2 FQGTGA. The CDR3 runs to 13 residues. Sample: peripheral blood. The chain recombines TRBV7-3 with TRBJ2-5; D remains ambiguous. This clonotype was sampled from a man in his 70s with acute or convalescent COVID-19. The CDR3 DNA follows: TGTGCCAGCAGCCCCAGCGACCGGGAGACCCAGTACTTC. Translating it yields CASSPSDRETQYF.